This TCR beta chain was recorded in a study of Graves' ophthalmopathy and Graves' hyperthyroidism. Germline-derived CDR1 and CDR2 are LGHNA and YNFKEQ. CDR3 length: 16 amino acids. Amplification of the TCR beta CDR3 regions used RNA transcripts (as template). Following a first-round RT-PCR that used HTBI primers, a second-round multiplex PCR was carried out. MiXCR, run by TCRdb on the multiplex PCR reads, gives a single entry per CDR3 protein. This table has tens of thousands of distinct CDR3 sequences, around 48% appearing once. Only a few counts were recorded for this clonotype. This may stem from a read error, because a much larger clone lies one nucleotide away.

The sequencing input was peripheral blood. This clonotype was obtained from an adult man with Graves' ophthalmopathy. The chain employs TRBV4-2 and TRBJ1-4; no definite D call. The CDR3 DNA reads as TGTGCCAGCAGCCAAGATCGACCAGCAACTAATGAAAAACTGCTTTTT. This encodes CASSQDRPATNEKLLF.